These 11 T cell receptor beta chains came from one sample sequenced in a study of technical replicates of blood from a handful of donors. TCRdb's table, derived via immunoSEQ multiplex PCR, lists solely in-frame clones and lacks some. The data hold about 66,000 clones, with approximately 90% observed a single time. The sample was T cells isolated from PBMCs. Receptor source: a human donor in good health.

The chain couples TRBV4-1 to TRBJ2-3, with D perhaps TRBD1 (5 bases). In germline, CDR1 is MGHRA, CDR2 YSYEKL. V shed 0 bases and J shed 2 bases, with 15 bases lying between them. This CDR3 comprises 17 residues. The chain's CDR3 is CASSQDWAKGLTDTQYF. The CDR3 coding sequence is TGCGCCAGCAGCCAAGATTGGGCTAAGGGGCTCACAGATACGCAGTATTTT.

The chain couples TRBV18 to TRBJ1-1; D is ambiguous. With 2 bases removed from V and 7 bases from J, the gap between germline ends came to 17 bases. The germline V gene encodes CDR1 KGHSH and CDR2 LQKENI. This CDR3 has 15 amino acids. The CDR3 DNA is TGTGCCAGCTCACCATCGCGGAGCTTGCTCAATGAAGCTTTCTTT. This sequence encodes CASSPSRSLLNEAFF.

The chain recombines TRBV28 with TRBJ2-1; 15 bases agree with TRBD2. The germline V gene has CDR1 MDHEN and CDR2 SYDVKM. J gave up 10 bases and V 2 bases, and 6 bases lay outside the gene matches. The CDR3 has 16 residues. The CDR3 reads CASSLGTSGGRGEQFF. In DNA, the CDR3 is TGTGCCAGCAGTTTAGGGACTAGCGGGGGGCGAGGAGAGCAGTTCTTC.

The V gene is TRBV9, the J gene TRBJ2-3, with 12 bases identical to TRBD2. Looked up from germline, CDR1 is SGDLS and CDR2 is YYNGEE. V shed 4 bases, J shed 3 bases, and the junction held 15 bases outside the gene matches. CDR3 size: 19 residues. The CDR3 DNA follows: TGTGCCAGCAGCCACACTGGGAACCTAGCGGGAGGGTGGACAGATACGCAGTATTTT. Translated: CASSHTGNLAGGWTDTQYF.

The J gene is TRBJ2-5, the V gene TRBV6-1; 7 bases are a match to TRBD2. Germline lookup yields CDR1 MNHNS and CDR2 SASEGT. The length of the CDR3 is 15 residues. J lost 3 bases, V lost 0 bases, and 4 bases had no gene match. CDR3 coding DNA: TGTGCCAGCAGTGAAGCATGGGGGACTAAAGAGACCCAGTACTTC. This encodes CASSEAWGTKETQYF.

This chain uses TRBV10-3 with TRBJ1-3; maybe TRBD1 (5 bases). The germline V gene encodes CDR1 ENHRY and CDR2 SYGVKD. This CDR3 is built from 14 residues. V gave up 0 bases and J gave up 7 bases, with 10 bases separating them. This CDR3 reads CAISESKGVNTIYF. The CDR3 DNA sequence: TGTGCCATCAGTGAGTCGAAAGGGGTCAACACCATATATTTT.

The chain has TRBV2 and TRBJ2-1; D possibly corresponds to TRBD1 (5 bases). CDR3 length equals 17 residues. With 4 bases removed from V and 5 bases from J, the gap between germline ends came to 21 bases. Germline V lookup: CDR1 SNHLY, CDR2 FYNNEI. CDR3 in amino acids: CASSGYWGLTADNEQFF. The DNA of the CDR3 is TGTGCCAGCAGTGGGTACTGGGGCCTAACGGCGGACAATGAGCAGTTCTTC.

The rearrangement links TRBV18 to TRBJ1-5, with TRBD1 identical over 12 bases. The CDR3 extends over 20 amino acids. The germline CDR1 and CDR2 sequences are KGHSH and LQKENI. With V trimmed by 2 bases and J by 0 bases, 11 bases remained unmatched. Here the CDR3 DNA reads TGTGCCAGCTCACCAACTCCCGGGACAGGGGGCTTAGATAGCAATCAGCCCCAGCATTTT. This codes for CASSPTPGTGGLDSNQPQHF. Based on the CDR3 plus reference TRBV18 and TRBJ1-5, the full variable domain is NAGVMQNPRHLVRRRGQEARLRCSPMKGHSHVYWYRQLPEEGLKFMVYLQKENIIDESGMPKERFSAEFPKEGPSILRIQQVVRGDSAAYFCASSPTPGTGGLDSNQPQHFGDGTRLSIL.

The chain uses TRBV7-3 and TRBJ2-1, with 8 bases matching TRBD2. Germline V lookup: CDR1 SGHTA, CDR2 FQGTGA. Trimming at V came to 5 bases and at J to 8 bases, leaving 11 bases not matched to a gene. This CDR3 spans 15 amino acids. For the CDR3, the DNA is TGTGCCAGCAGCCAGCGGGAGCTAGGTAACGATGAGCAGTTCTTC. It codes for CASSQRELGNDEQFF.

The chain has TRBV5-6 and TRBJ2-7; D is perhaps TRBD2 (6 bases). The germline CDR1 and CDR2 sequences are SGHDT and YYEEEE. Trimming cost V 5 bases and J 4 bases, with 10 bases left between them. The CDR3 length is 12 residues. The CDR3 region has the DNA TGTGCCAGCAGGGCGGGAAGATACGAGCAGTACTTC. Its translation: CASRAGRYEQYF.

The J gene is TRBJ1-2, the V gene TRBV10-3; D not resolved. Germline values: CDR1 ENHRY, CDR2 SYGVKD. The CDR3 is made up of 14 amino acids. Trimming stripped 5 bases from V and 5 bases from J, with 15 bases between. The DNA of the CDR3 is TGTGCCATCAGTTCTTCCAGGACTGTTTATGGCTACACCTTC. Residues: CAISSSRTVYGYTF.